The clone carrying this TCR beta chain was picked up many times. Investigators prepared the TCR beta libraries by applying iRepertoire HTBI primers and Arm-PCR of CDR3 regions. TCRdb ran MiXCR on the multiplex PCR reads and lists one entry per CDR3 protein. The table includes 400,000 to 500,000 distinct CDR3 sequences, around 15% detected once. The sample comes from a study of regulatory T cells in long-lasting Graves disease. Germline V gives CDR1 SNHLY, CDR2 FYNNEI. Trimming took 2 bases from V and 2 from J, leaving 7 bases between them. The length of the CDR3 is 14 residues. Stated time point: newly diagnosed GD, antithyroid drugs for less than 3 months. Extracted PBMC RNA gave rise to the TCR library. These same records also appear under a second study, on T cells in Graves' hyperthyroidism and ophthalmopathy.

This chain connects TRBV2 to TRBJ1-5; tentatively, D is TRBD1 (6 bases). The starting material was peripheral blood mononuclear cells (PBMCs), obtained at new diagnosis, from a patient treated with antithyroid drugs. The TCR originated in a young woman with Graves disease. CDR3 amino acids: CASSETGRNQPQHF. CDR3 DNA sequence: TGTGCCAGCAGTGAAACAGGGCGCAATCAGCCCCAGCATTTT.